This entry describes one TCR beta chain. Here immunoSEQ multiplex PCR was the method, and the copy in TCRdb shows in-frame clones only, minus some. Here the sample spans 45,000 to 60,000 clones, around 85% being singletons. The record originates from a study of T cell responses to AZD1222 COVID-19 vaccine. The source is an adult in good health. The sample in question was peripheral blood, obtained on day 0 of AZD1222 vaccination.

CDR3 loop: CASSYGQGGYGYTF. The DNA for the CDR3 is TGTGCCAGCAGTTACGGGCAGGGAGGCTATGGCTACACCTTC. This rearrangement joins TRBV27 to TRBJ1-2; the D gene is possibly TRBD1 (5 bases). This CDR3 is 14 amino acids long. V was shortened by 4 bases and J by 4 bases, with 13 bases between the two germline ends. CDR1 and CDR2 (germline): MNHEY, SMNVEV (reference sequence).